What follows are 27 T cell receptor beta chains derived from one specimen sequenced in a study of blood T cells in healthy people across ages. PCR was performed a second time for roughly 7 to 11 cycles using a sample-barcoded 5' primer and a J-beta primer mix. TCRdb itself ran the 5' RACE reads through MiXCR, one entry per CDR3 protein. The sample holds some 1.4 million distinct CDR3 sequences; 42% are singletons and the top ten take 7% to 9.5%. The sample taken for sequencing was blood. The receptors come from a young woman in good health.

The chain employs TRBV24-1 and TRBJ2-7; D ambiguous. The V end was cut by 3 bases, the J end by 1 base, with 12 bases between. Per the germline V gene, CDR1 is KGHDR and CDR2 is SFDVKD. The CDR3 loop spans 15 amino acids. This CDR3 reads CATSDRREASYEQYF. In DNA, the CDR3 is TGTGCCACCAGTGATCGTAGAGAAGCTTCCTACGAGCAGTACTTC.

This clonotype has a handful of counts. The gene calls are TRBV5-1 and TRBJ2-2; TRBD2 matches 12 bases. The CDR3 spans 17 residues. J lost 4 bases, V lost 0 bases, and 4 bases had no gene match. CDR1 is SGHRS and CDR2 is YFSETQ in the germline V gene. CDR3 region: CASSLGLAGASTGELFF. CDR3 in DNA: TGCGCCAGCAGCTTGGGACTAGCGGGGGCCTCCACCGGGGAGCTGTTTTTT.

The chain carries TRBV20-1 and TRBJ1-1; TRBD1 matches 9 bases. Germline V gene data show CDR1 as DFQATT and CDR2 as SNEGSKA (reference sequence). The junction had 2 bases not matched to a gene; V was cut back by 2 bases and J by 10 bases. This CDR3 has 11 amino acids. CDR3 sequence reads: CSARTTGGAFF. The CDR3 DNA follows: TGCAGTGCTAGAACGACAGGGGGAGCTTTCTTT.

The chain employs TRBV5-1 and TRBJ2-1; 9 positions agree with TRBD2. The CDR3 is 15 residues long. Germline loops: CDR1 SGHRS, CDR2 YFSETQ. V dropped 0 bases and J dropped 8; count of bases not matched to a gene: 6. The DNA for the CDR3 is TGCGCCAGCAGCTTGGCGCCTAGCGGGAACGATGAGCAGTTCTTC. Its translation: CASSLAPSGNDEQFF.

V gene TRBV28 combines with J gene TRBJ1-1; no reliable D call. Deletions cut 7 bases from V and 1 base from J, with 19 bases between. This CDR3 spans 16 amino acids. Per the germline V gene, CDR1 is MDHEN and CDR2 is SYDVKM. This CDR3 is CASTHPGSAANTEAFF. CDR3 sequence (DNA): TGTGCCAGCACCCACCCCGGTTCAGCGGCGAACACTGAAGCTTTCTTT.

There are a few counts of this clonotype. The chain couples TRBV12-3 or TRBV12-4 to TRBJ2-3; D may be TRBD1 or TRBD2 (5 bases each). V lost 6 bases to trimming and J lost 4 bases, with 20 bases between them. The CDR3 runs 16 residues. CDR3 sequence (DNA): TGTGCCAGCAGGTCGAGAGGGGCACTCACACCAGATACGCAGTATTTT. Translating gives CASRSRGALTPDTQYF.

The chain employs TRBV25-1 and TRBJ2-7, with D possibly called TRBD1 or TRBD2 (5 bases each). This CDR3 has 16 amino acids. In germline, CDR1 is MGHDK, CDR2 SYGVNS. With 8 bases removed from V and 0 bases from J, the gap between germline ends came to 20 bases. For the CDR3, the DNA is TGTGCCAGCCTAAATGGGGACGGTTCGAGCTCCTACGAGCAGTACTTC. Encoded protein: CASLNGDGSSSYEQYF.

The J gene is TRBJ2-1, the V gene TRBV28; D possibly corresponds to TRBD1 (6 bases). The CDR3 covers 17 residues. V dropped 5 bases and J dropped 0 bases, with 17 bases sitting between them. Germline-derived CDR1 and CDR2 are MDHEN and SYDVKM. The CDR3 bases are TGTGCCAGCAGTCAAGGGACACCCTCCAGCTCCTACAATGAGCAGTTCTTC. Its translation: CASSQGTPSSSYNEQFF. The whole variable domain, remainder taken from reference TRBV28 and TRBJ2-1, is DVKVTQSSRYLVKRTGEKVFLECVQDMDHENMFWYRQDPGLGLRLIYFSYDVKMKEKGDIPEGYSVSREKKERFSLILESASTNQTSMYLCASSQGTPSSSYNEQFFGPGTRLTVL.

The gene calls are TRBV2 and TRBJ2-6; D is unclear. The CDR3 has 14 residues. V lost 8 bases and J 0 bases, leaving 8 bases between the germline ends. Germline values: CDR1 SNHLY, CDR2 FYNNEI. The CDR3 DNA is TGTGCCAGCGGAGATCGCTCTGGGGCCAACGTCCTGACTTTC. It codes for CASGDRSGANVLTF.

This chain joins TRBV12-3 or TRBV12-4 and TRBJ2-1; the D gene is possibly TRBD2 (6 bases). This CDR3 comprises 12 residues. The germline V and J ends were trimmed by 4 bases and 15 bases, with 16 bases remaining between them. The CDR3 sequence: CASSSGDPRPFF. DNA for the CDR3: TGTGCCAGCAGTTCGGGGGACCCTCGGCCGTTCTTC.

This clonotype turned up a few times. The genes are TRBV7-9 and TRBJ2-3; the match to TRBD1 covers 9 bases. CDR1 SEHNR and CDR2 FQNEAQ come from the germline V gene (reference sequence). V shed 5 bases, J shed 0 bases, and the junction held 9 bases outside the gene matches. The CDR3 is 17 amino acids. The CDR3: CASSGRTGVSSTDTQYF. The CDR3 coding sequence is TGTGCCAGCAGCGGACGGACAGGGGTTTCTAGCACAGATACGCAGTATTTT.

In this sample, this clonotype turned up a few times. This sequence joins TRBV12-3 or TRBV12-4 and TRBJ2-5; D ambiguous. Gene TRBJ2-7 matches the end of the DNA better, so the J call may be wrong. This CDR3 has 14 amino acids. The chain's CDR3 is CASSPKGSVHEQYF. The CDR3 region has the DNA TGTGCCAGCAGTCCCAAAGGCTCGGTCCACGAGCAGTACTTC.

V usage is TRBV12-3 or TRBV12-4 and J usage is TRBJ2-6, with D maybe TRBD1 (6 bases). Trimming removed 3 bases at V and 0 bases at J, with 12 bases between. The CDR3 runs to 17 residues. CDR3 in amino acids: CASSFSQGRSGANVLTF. The CDR3 region has the DNA TGTGCCAGCAGTTTTAGTCAGGGGCGCTCTGGGGCCAACGTCCTGACTTTC.

The V call is TRBV21-1, the J call TRBJ2-4; TRBD1 was called by the table and not checked on the DNA. The J call may be incorrect, as the DNA end agrees better with TRBJ2-7. TRBV21-1 is a pseudogene locus. The CDR3 covers 17 residues. CDR3 bases: TGTACCAGCAGCAATGACCCGGTCGGCCCCAAAGCCTACGAGCAGTACTTC. Translation gives CTSSNDPVGPKAYEQYF.

Comment on this clonotype: This clone may be a read error of a much larger clone one base away. This chain uses TRBV9 with TRBJ2-7, with 9 bases identical to TRBD1. Trimming took 0 bases from V and 2 from J; bases not matched to a gene: 3. Looked up from germline, CDR1 is SGDLS and CDR2 is YYNGEE. This CDR3 comprises 15 residues. The DNA of the CDR3 is TGTGCCAGCAGCGTAGGAGGGACAGGGACCTACGAGCAGTACTTC. Encoded protein: CASSVGGTGTYEQYF.

V is TRBV12-3 or TRBV12-4 and J is TRBJ2-5, with unresolved D. There are 13 residues in the CDR3. Trimming cost V 3 bases and J 1 base, with 6 bases left between them. CDR3 nucleotides: TGTGCCAGCAGTTTGCGCAGCCAAGAGACCCAGTACTTC. Its translation is CASSLRSQETQYF.

V usage is TRBV29-1 and J usage is TRBJ2-7, with 13 positions matching TRBD2. Germline lookup yields CDR1 SQVTM and CDR2 ANQGSEA. This CDR3 spans 15 amino acids. The V gene end was trimmed by 4 bases and the J gene end by 3 bases; junction bases not matched to a gene: 6. The DNA of the CDR3 is TGCAGCGTTGTGGGACTAGCGGGGATGGGCTACGAGCAGTACTTC. Translating gives CSVVGLAGMGYEQYF.

The chain uses TRBV5-1 and TRBJ2-4, with 13 bases matching TRBD2. V was clipped by 4 bases and J by 1 base; unmatched bases: 11. Germline lookup yields CDR1 SGHRS and CDR2 YFSETQ. This CDR3 comprises 19 residues. CDR3 bases: TGCGCCAGCAGCCCAGGACTAGCGGGGGAGAGGAGGGCCAAAAACATTCAGTACTTC. The encoded protein is CASSPGLAGERRAKNIQYF.

This clonotype was picked up a small number of times. The chain has TRBV27 and TRBJ2-7; 7 nucleotides align to TRBD1. J was trimmed by 0 bases and V by 5 bases; bases with no gene match: 13. Germline V lookup: CDR1 MNHEY, CDR2 SMNVEV (reference sequence). This CDR3 region has 17 residues. CDR3 nucleotide sequence: TGTGCCAGCAGTCCCGAAGGAGACAGGGATCCCTCCTACGAGCAGTACTTC. Protein product: CASSPEGDRDPSYEQYF.

The rearrangement links TRBV10-2 to TRBJ2-1; possibly TRBD1 or TRBD2 for D (6 bases each). The germline V gene has CDR1 WSHSY and CDR2 SAAADI. The CDR3 contains 13 residues. Deletions cut 10 bases from V and 14 bases from J, with 24 bases between. This chain's CDR3 is CATREGGFGGEFF. The CDR3 DNA is TGCGCCACCCGAGAAGGGGGATTCGGGGGTGAGTTCTTC.

Remarks on this clonotype: The junction does not match germline at one end; this may be a read error. Written as DNA, the CDR3 is TGTGCCATCAGTCCCGGGGACAGCCAAGGGACCCAGTACTTC. Residues: CAISPGDSQGTQYF. The genes are TRBV10-3 and TRBJ2-5; 7 bases agree with TRBD1. This CDR3 spans 14 amino acids. Germline assignment: CDR1 ENHRY and CDR2 SYGVKD.

This clonotype has more than one count but fewer than ten. The J gene is TRBJ2-1, the V gene TRBV20-1; no definite D call. From germline, CDR1 is DFQATT and CDR2 SNEGSKA (reference sequence). The CDR3 runs 11 residues. Deletions cut 6 bases from V and 6 bases from J, with 9 bases between. CDR3 loop: CSAQLGNEQFF. The CDR3 DNA follows: TGCAGTGCGCAGCTAGGCAATGAGCAGTTCTTC.

This clonotype was seen more than once but under ten times. This chain uses TRBV9 with TRBJ2-5, with D hard to call. Germline loops: CDR1 SGDLS, CDR2 YYNGEE. With 0 bases removed from V and 4 bases from J, the gap between germline ends came to 7 bases. The CDR3 length is 13 residues. The CDR3 nucleotides read TGTGCCAGCAGCGTAGGTCCAGGAGAGACCCAGTACTTC. This encodes CASSVGPGETQYF.

A remark on this clonotype: At one end the junction does not follow the germline gene, possibly because of a read error. V usage is TRBV29-1 and J usage is TRBJ2-3, with 7 bases fitting TRBD2. The length of the CDR3 is 13 residues. Germline V CDR1 and CDR2: SQVTM, ANQGSEA. CDR3 protein: CRVVAGGTDTQYF. CDR3 coding DNA: TGCAGAGTTGTGGCGGGGGGCACAGATACGCAGTATTTT.

The chain combines TRBV3-1 with TRBJ1-1, with TRBD1 matching 7 bases. This CDR3 spans 15 amino acids. Germline trimming cut 4 bases from V and 0 bases from J; bases unmatched to any gene: 5. Germline V gene lookup returns CDR1 LGHDT and CDR2 YNNKEL (reference sequence). The CDR3 reads CASSPGQFMNTEAFF. The CDR3, as DNA: TGTGCCAGCAGCCCGGGACAGTTCATGAACACTGAAGCTTTCTTT.

In this sample, this clonotype turned up a few times. CDR3 region: CASSLVGSGAYNEQFF. For the CDR3, the DNA is TGTGCCAGCAGTCTCGTTGGGTCAGGGGCTTACAATGAGCAGTTCTTC. The chain carries TRBV6-5 and TRBJ2-1; TRBD1 might be the D (6 bases). V gave up 5 bases and J gave up 4 bases, with 18 bases separating them. This CDR3 is built from 16 residues. The V gene's germline CDR1 is MNHEY and CDR2 SVGAGI.

The chain joins TRBV11-2 to TRBJ1-1; D is ambiguous. CDR1 is SGHAT and CDR2 is FQNNGV in the germline V gene. The CDR3 is made up of 14 amino acids. Trimming removed 5 bases from V and 0 bases from J, with 10 bases in between. The CDR3 sequence: CASSARRMNTEAFF. The CDR3, as DNA: TGTGCCAGCAGCGCCCGGAGGATGAACACTGAAGCTTTCTTT.